Listed below are T cell receptor beta chains from one sample, sequenced in a study of blood T cell repertoires in COVID-19. Sequenced by immunoSEQ multiplex PCR; TCRdb stores in-frame clones only, minus some. The sample carries 340,000 or so clones, 83% recorded once. Sequenced input: peripheral blood. The origin of the receptors is a man aged 25 to 40 with active or convalescent COVID-19. The CDR3 runs from the conserved cysteine through the conserved F or W. Fields, in order: CDR3 protein, V gene, J gene.

CDR3 protein: CASSLDPSGSSYEQYF; V gene: TRBV5-1; J gene: TRBJ2-7
CDR3 protein: CSASYGEGKLFF; V gene: TRBV20-1; J gene: TRBJ1-4
CDR3 protein: CATSRVGSLLHSTDTQYF; V gene: TRBV15; J gene: TRBJ2-3
CDR3 protein: CATGTSNEKLFF; V gene: TRBV19; J gene: TRBJ1-4
CDR3 protein: CASSYDRGRETQYF; V gene: TRBV5-1; J gene: TRBJ2-5
CDR3 protein: CASSLRRSTGGNEKLFF; V gene: TRBV5-4; J gene: TRBJ1-4
CDR3 protein: CASSLVGGKAYEQYF; V gene: TRBV5-8; J gene: TRBJ2-7
CDR3 protein: CASSLGRRVSSYNSPLHF; V gene: TRBV5-1; J gene: TRBJ1-6
CDR3 protein: CASSFDRSSYNEQFF; V gene: TRBV11-3; J gene: TRBJ2-1
CDR3 protein: CASSQDYGQGGSPLHF; V gene: TRBV4-3; J gene: TRBJ1-6
CDR3 protein: CATSDSRVRGYNEQFF; V gene: TRBV24-1; J gene: TRBJ2-1
CDR3 protein: CASSLVGGGADTQYF; V gene: TRBV11-3; J gene: TRBJ2-3
CDR3 protein: CASSRTTEPTGELFF; V gene: TRBV6-5; J gene: TRBJ2-2
CDR3 protein: CSVEEGRGTDTQYF; V gene: TRBV29-1; J gene: TRBJ2-3
CDR3 protein: CASSPRGGRQAGSYEQYF; V gene: TRBV18; J gene: TRBJ2-7
CDR3 protein: CASRPRDRDEQYF; V gene: TRBV28; J gene: TRBJ2-7
CDR3 protein: CASSQNTYGYTF; V gene: TRBV3-1/TRBV3-2; J gene: TRBJ1-2
CDR3 protein: CASSLGQDPYEQYF; V gene: TRBV6-5; J gene: TRBJ2-7
CDR3 protein: CASSQGIGVGQTQYF; V gene: TRBV14; J gene: TRBJ2-5
CDR3 protein: CAWSRTGRNQPQHF; V gene: TRBV30; J gene: TRBJ1-5
CDR3 protein: CASRSREYPHEQYF; V gene: TRBV19; J gene: TRBJ2-7
CDR3 protein: CASSRDSIPRANYGYTF; V gene: TRBV2; J gene: TRBJ1-2
CDR3 protein: CASSQEGPQGDNTEAFF; V gene: TRBV4-3; J gene: TRBJ1-1
CDR3 protein: CASSPMLGDRGANTEAFF; V gene: TRBV5-8; J gene: TRBJ1-1
CDR3 protein: CSVEGGAGGNTIYF; V gene: TRBV29-1; J gene: TRBJ1-3
CDR3 protein: CASSPLPGDDTEAFF; V gene: TRBV18; J gene: TRBJ1-1
CDR3 protein: CASTLIGPSSGNTIYF; V gene: TRBV27; J gene: TRBJ1-3
CDR3 protein: CASSHPGTGKNYGYTF; V gene: TRBV4-1; J gene: TRBJ1-2
CDR3 protein: CASSLIGIEQFF; V gene: TRBV28; J gene: TRBJ2-1
CDR3 protein: CASSSGLAGAGETQYF; V gene: TRBV11-2; J gene: TRBJ2-5
CDR3 protein: CATSLTRTGRNEAFF; V gene: TRBV15; J gene: TRBJ1-1
CDR3 protein: CASSGGYSRGNTIYF; V gene: TRBV9; J gene: TRBJ1-3
CDR3 protein: CASSTRQGTNEKLFF; V gene: TRBV19; J gene: TRBJ1-4
CDR3 protein: CASSSFDRGGETQYF; V gene: TRBV14; J gene: TRBJ2-5
CDR3 protein: CASSQWDRVRTEAFF; V gene: TRBV23-1; J gene: TRBJ1-1
CDR3 protein: CASSLGLAGEYEQYF; V gene: TRBV5-1; J gene: TRBJ2-7
CDR3 protein: CASSLAYFEGEQFF; V gene: TRBV7-2; J gene: TRBJ2-1
CDR3 protein: CASSFRGGEGQPQHF; V gene: TRBV9; J gene: TRBJ1-5
CDR3 protein: CSVERSAGGRDTQYF; V gene: TRBV29-1; J gene: TRBJ2-3
CDR3 protein: CASSLGSRQGSGNTIYF; V gene: TRBV7-6; J gene: TRBJ1-3
CDR3 protein: CSVGLAGGSPETQYF; V gene: TRBV29-1; J gene: TRBJ2-5
CDR3 protein: CASTDSGGRLPNTGELFF; V gene: TRBV2; J gene: TRBJ2-2
CDR3 protein: CASAGLRTGRLYEQYF; V gene: TRBV19; J gene: TRBJ2-7
CDR3 protein: CASSSAGTYEQYF; V gene: TRBV5-1; J gene: TRBJ2-7
CDR3 protein: CASSVGSGTGWRNSPLHF; V gene: TRBV9; J gene: TRBJ1-6
CDR3 protein: CASSLGTGGITGELFF; V gene: TRBV5-1; J gene: TRBJ2-2
CDR3 protein: CASSWEQGTNGYTF; V gene: TRBV7-9; J gene: TRBJ1-2